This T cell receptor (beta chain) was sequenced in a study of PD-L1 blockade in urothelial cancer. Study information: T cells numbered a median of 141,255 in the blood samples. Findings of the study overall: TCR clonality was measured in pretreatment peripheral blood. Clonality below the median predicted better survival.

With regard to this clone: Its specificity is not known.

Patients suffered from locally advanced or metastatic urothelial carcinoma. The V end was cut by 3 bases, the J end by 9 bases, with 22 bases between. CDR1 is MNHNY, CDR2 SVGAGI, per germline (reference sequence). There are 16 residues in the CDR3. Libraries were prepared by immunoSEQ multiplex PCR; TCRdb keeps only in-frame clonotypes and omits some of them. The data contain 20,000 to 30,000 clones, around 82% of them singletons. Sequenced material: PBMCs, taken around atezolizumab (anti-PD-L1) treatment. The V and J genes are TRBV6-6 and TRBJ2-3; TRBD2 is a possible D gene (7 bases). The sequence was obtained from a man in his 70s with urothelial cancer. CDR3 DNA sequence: TGTGCCAGCAGTTATTCCTACGGGGGGCCGACGGGGACGCAGTATTTT. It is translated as CASSYSYGGPTGTQYF.